This entry describes one T cell receptor (beta chain). Its antigen is unidentified. It was second doses at about 4 or about 12 weeks that were pooled. The sample comes from a study of T cell responses to AZD1222 COVID-19 vaccine. Study-wide results and caveats: Donors were largely white British and mainly female; clonal diversity was possibly underestimated.

The protocol was immunoSEQ multiplex PCR, while the TCRdb copy is restricted to in-frame clones and leaves out a portion. Of tens of thousands of clones listed, 90% were seen once; the top ten hold roughly two fifths. The clonotype was recovered from an adult who received the AZD1222 COVID-19 vaccine. The source was peripheral blood, collected 28 days after the second AZD1222 dose.

CDR3 DNA sequence: TGCGCCAGCAGACGAGGGGAACCGTATGGCTACACCTTC. Its protein product is CASRRGEPYGYTF. The chain recombines TRBV10-1 with TRBJ1-2; D possibly corresponds to TRBD1 (5 bases). CDR3 length: 13 residues. The ends were cut back, 6 bases at V and 5 bases at J, with 13 bases in the middle. CDR1 is WNHNN, CDR2 SYGVQD, per germline (reference sequence).